Shown below are 10 T cell receptor beta chains from a single sample sequenced in a study of graft-versus-host responses after intestinal transplantation. Sequencing used immunoSEQ multiplex PCR; TCRdb keeps in-frame clones, though not all of them. The sample shows some 17,000 clones, roughly 80% of them seen only once. Tissue processing of the graft released intraepithelial and lamina propria lymphocytes from it. Sequenced material: ileum tissue, taken 17 days after transplant. These TCRs come from a human patient who received an intestinal transplant, so some T cells may come from the graft donor.

This rearrangement joins TRBV30 to TRBJ2-1, with D maybe TRBD2 (7 bases). The CDR3 consists of 15 residues. The ends were cut back, 2 bases at V and 1 base at J, with 12 bases in the middle. Looked up from germline, CDR1 is GTSNPN and CDR2 is SVGIG (reference sequence). CDR3 sequence reads: CAWSTEGGSYNEQFF. The CDR3 DNA follows: TGTGCCTGGAGTACGGAGGGGGGGTCCTACAATGAGCAGTTCTTC.

For this clone: Different DNA sequences within this sample yield the same CDR3. This rearrangement joins TRBV28 to TRBJ1-5, with 7 bases lining up with TRBD1. The length of the CDR3 is 14 residues. Germline CDR1 reads MDHEN; CDR2 reads SYDVKM. V gave up 3 bases and J gave up 7 bases; unmatched junction bases: 6. DNA of the CDR3: TGTGCCAGCAGTTTCAGGGGGGAGGTGCAGCCCCAGCATTTT. It codes for CASSFRGEVQPQHF.

The V gene is TRBV23-1, the J gene TRBJ2-2; the match to TRBD1 covers 7 bases. TRBV23-1 is designated an ORF whose function remains uncertain. The CDR3 consists of 15 residues. The J segment lost 9 bases and the V segment lost 4 bases, leaving 11 bases of the junction unmatched. CDR3 loop: CASSPTGPLFWELFF. The CDR3 nucleotides read TGCGCCAGCAGTCCGACAGGGCCCCTTTTTTGGGAGCTGTTTTTT.

This chain joins TRBV4-1 and TRBJ1-1; no definite D call. Germline lookup yields CDR1 MGHRA and CDR2 YSYEKL. The CDR3 covers 15 residues. Trimming left V 2 bases short and J 4 bases short, with 14 bases between. The CDR3 DNA reads TGCGCCAGCAGCCAACAGGTGGAAGGAGGCACTGAAGCTTTCTTT. Amino acid sequence: CASSQQVEGGTEAFF.

This clone has only a few counts. The genes are TRBV27 and TRBJ1-4; D not certain. CDR1 is MNHEY, CDR2 SMNVEV, per germline (reference sequence). The CDR3 extends over 18 amino acids. The V end lost 5 bases, the J end lost 4 bases, and 23 bases lay between the germline ends. CDR3 DNA sequence: TGTGCCAGCAGTGACCTGACAATGTTGGGTGGGCATAATGAAAAACTGTTTTTT. Protein sequence: CASSDLTMLGGHNEKLFF.

This clone is termed medium-sized. For the CDR3, the DNA is TGCGCCAGCAGCCAGCATGACAGATCGAACACTGAAGCTTTCTTT. This translates into CASSQHDRSNTEAFF. The rearrangement links TRBV4-1 to TRBJ1-1, with D possibly matching TRBD1 (5 bases). The V and J ends lost 3 bases and 1 base respectively, with 12 bases between them. This CDR3 has 15 amino acids. CDR1 and CDR2 from the germline V gene are MGHRA and YSYEKL.

This clone was recorded a few times. J is TRBJ1-5 and V is TRBV4-3; D is possibly TRBD1 (6 bases). Germline CDR1 reads LGHNA; CDR2 reads YSLEER. Trimming took 1 base from V and 7 from J, leaving 20 bases between them. This CDR3 is built from 17 residues. This CDR3 is CASSQGAGGGEVQPQHF. The CDR3 coding sequence is TGCGCCAGCAGCCAAGGGGCGGGCGGGGGCGAGGTGCAGCCCCAGCATTTT.

The rearrangement links TRBV18 to TRBJ2-5; possible D gene TRBD1, 5 bases. The CDR3 runs 13 residues. Germline assignment: CDR1 KGHSH and CDR2 LQKENI. Trimming pared 4 bases from V and 7 bases from J, leaving 13 bases between. The CDR3 is CASSLQHTGTQYF. The CDR3 coding sequence is TGTGCCAGCTCACTACAACATACAGGGACCCAGTACTTC.

V gene TRBV7-8 combines with J gene TRBJ1-1, with D hard to call. This CDR3 region has 14 residues. The V end was cut by 1 base, the J end by 0 bases, with 6 bases between. Germline lookup yields CDR1 SGHVS and CDR2 FQNEAQ. The CDR3 region is CASSLESMNTEAFF. In DNA, the CDR3 is TGTGCCAGCAGCTTAGAATCGATGAACACTGAAGCTTTCTTT.

The rearrangement uses TRBV6-6 and TRBJ2-3; a weak D match, TRBD2 (5 bases). The CDR3 has 16 amino acids. In germline, CDR1 is MNHNY, CDR2 SVGAGI (reference sequence). With 4 bases removed from V and 0 bases from J, the gap between germline ends came to 14 bases. CDR3 loop: CASSSSSGVSTDTQYF. The CDR3 region has the DNA TGTGCCAGCAGTTCCTCTTCCGGGGTTAGCACAGATACGCAGTATTTT.